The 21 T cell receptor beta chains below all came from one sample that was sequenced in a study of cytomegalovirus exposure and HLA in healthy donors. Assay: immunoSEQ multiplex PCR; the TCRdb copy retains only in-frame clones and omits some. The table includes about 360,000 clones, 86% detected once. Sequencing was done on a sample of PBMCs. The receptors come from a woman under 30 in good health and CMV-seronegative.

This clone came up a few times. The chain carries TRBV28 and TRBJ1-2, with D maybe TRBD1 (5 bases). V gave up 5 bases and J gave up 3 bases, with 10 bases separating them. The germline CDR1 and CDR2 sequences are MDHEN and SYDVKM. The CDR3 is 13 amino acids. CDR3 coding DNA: TGTGCCAGCAGTGCTTCAGGGTACTATGGCTACACCTTC. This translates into CASSASGYYGYTF.

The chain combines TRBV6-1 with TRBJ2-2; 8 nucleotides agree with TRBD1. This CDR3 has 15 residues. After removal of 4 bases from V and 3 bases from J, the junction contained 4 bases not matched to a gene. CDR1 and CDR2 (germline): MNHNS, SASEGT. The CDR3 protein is CASSAPTGDTGELFF. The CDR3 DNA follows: TGTGCCAGCAGTGCCCCGACAGGGGACACCGGGGAGCTGTTTTTT.

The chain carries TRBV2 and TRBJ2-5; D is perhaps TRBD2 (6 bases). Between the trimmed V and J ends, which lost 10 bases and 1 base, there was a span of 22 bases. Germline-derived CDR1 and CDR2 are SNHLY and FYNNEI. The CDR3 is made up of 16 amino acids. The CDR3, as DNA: TGTGCCACCCACCTTGGACGGGTGCGGGGCCAAGAGACCCAGTACTTC. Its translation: CATHLGRVRGQETQYF.

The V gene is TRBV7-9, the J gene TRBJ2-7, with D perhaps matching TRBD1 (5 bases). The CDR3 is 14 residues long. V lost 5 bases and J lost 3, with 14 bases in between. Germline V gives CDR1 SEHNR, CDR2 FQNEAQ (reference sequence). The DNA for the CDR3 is TGTGCCAGCAGCCGACCAGACAGATACTACGAGCAGTACTTC. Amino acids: CASSRPDRYYEQYF.

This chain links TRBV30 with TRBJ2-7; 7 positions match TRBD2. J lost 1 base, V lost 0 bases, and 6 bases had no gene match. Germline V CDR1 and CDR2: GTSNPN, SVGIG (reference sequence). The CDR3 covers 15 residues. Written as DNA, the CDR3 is TGTGCCTGGAGTGTGGGAGGGAGTAGATCCTACGAGCAGTACTTC. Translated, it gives CAWSVGGSRSYEQYF.

The CDR3 protein is CASSSGLSTEAFF. CDR3 DNA: TGTGCCAGCAGTTCAGGGTTGAGCACTGAAGCTTTCTTT. The rearrangement uses TRBV28 and TRBJ1-1; D possibly corresponds to TRBD1 (5 bases). V lost 4 bases and J lost 4, with 10 bases in between. The CDR3 is made up of 13 amino acids. Germline V lookup: CDR1 MDHEN, CDR2 SYDVKM.

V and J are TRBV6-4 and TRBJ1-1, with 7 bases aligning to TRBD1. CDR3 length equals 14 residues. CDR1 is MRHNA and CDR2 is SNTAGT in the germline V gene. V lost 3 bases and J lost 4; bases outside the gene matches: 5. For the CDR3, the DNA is TGTGCCAGCAGTGAAAAGGGGGCGGGCACTGAAGCTTTCTTT. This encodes CASSEKGAGTEAFF.

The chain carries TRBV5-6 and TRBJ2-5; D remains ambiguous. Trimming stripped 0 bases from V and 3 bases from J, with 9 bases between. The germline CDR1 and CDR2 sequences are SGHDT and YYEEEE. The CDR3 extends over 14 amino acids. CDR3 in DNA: TGTGCCAGCAGCTTGGTGCAGATAAAAGAGACCCAGTACTTC. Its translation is CASSLVQIKETQYF.

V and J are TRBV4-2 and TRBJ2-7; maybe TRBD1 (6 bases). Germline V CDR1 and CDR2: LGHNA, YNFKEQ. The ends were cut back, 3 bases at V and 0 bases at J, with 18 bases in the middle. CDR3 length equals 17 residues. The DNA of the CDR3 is TGTGCCAGCAGCCAGCTCCCCTCAGGACAGAGCTCCTACGAGCAGTACTTC. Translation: CASSQLPSGQSSYEQYF.

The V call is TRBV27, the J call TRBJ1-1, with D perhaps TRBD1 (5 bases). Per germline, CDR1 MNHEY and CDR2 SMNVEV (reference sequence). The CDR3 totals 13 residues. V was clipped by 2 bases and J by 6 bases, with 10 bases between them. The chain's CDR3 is CASSLPGGAEAFF. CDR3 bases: TGTGCCAGCAGTTTACCGGGAGGGGCTGAAGCTTTCTTT.

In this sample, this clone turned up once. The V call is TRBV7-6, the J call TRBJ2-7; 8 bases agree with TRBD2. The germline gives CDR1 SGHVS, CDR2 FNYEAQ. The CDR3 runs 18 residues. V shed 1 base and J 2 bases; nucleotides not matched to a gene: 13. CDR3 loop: CASSLGAGQAGEAYEQYF. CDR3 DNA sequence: TGTGCCAGCAGCTTAGGGGCAGGGCAAGCGGGGGAAGCCTACGAGCAGTACTTC.

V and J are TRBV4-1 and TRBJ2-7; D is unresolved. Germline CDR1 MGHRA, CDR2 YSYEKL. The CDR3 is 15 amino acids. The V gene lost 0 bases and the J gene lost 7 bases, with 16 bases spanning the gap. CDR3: CASSQDYPTVEEQYF. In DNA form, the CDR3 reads TGCGCCAGCAGCCAAGATTACCCCACCGTTGAGGAGCAGTACTTC.

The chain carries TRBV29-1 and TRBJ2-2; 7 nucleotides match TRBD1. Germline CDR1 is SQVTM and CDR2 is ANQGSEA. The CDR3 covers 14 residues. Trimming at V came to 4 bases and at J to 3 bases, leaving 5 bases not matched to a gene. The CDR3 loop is CSVVGTEDTGELFF. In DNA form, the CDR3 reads TGCAGCGTTGTAGGGACAGAAGACACCGGGGAGCTGTTTTTT.

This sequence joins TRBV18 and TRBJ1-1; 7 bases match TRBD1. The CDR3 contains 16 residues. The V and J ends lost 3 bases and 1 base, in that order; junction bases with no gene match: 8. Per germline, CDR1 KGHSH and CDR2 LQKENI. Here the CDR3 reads CASSPRQGEKNTEAFF. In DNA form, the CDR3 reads TGTGCCAGCTCACCTCGACAGGGCGAAAAGAACACTGAAGCTTTCTTT. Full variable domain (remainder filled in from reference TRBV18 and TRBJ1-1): NAGVMQNPRHLVRRRGQEARLRCSPMKGHSHVYWYRQLPEEGLKFMVYLQKENIIDESGMPKERFSAEFPKEGPSILRIQQVVRGDSAAYFCASSPRQGEKNTEAFFGQGTRLTVV.

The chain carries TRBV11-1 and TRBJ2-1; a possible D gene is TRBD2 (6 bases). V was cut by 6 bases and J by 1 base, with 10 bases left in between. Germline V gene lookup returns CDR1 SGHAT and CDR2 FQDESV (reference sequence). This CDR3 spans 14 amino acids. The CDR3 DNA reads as TGTGCCAGCAGTCGGGACTCATCCTACAATGAGCAGTTCTTC. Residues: CASSRDSSYNEQFF.

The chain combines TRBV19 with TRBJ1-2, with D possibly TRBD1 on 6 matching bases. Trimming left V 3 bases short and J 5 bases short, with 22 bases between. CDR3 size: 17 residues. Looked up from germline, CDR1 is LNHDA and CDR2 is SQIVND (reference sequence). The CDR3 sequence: CASSILTTSGVAYGYTF. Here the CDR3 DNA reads TGTGCCAGTAGTATCCTCACCACCTCAGGGGTGGCTTATGGCTACACCTTC. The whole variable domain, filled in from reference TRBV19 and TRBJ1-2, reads DGGITQSPKYLFRKEGQNVTLSCEQNLNHDAMYWYRQDPGQGLRLIYYSQIVNDFQKGDIAEGYSVSREKKESFPLTVTSAQKNPTAFYLCASSILTTSGVAYGYTFGSGTRLTVV.

The CDR3 DNA is TGTGCCTGGAGTGTATACGTAACGGGAGCCACCGGGGAGCTGTTTTTT. Amino acids: CAWSVYVTGATGELFF. The rearrangement joins TRBV30 to TRBJ2-2, with D perhaps TRBD2 (6 bases). Germline V CDR1 and CDR2: GTSNPN, SVGIG (reference sequence). The ends were cut back, 0 bases at V and 4 bases at J, with 15 bases in the middle. This CDR3 has 16 amino acids.

CDR3 nucleotides: TGTGCCTGGGCCGAGGTCAATGAGCAGTTCTTC. It translates to CAWAEVNEQFF. J is TRBJ2-1 and V is TRBV30; D remains ambiguous. Trimming left V 5 bases short and J 6 bases short, with 8 bases between. Germline V gene data show CDR1 as GTSNPN and CDR2 as SVGIG (reference sequence). This CDR3 comprises 11 residues.

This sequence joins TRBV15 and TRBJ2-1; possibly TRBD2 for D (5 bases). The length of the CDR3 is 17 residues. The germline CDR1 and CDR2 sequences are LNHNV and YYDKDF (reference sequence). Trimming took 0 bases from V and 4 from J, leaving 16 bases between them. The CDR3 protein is CATSRDPGLSFYNEQFF. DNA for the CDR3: TGTGCCACCAGCAGAGATCCAGGACTTTCTTTTTACAATGAGCAGTTCTTC. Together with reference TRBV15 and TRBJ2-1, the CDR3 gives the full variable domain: DAMVIQNPRYQVTQFGKPVTLSCSQTLNHNVMYWYQQKSSQAPKLLFHYYDKDFNNEADTPDNFQSRRPNTSFCFLDIRSPGLGDTAMYLCATSRDPGLSFYNEQFFGPGTRLTVL.

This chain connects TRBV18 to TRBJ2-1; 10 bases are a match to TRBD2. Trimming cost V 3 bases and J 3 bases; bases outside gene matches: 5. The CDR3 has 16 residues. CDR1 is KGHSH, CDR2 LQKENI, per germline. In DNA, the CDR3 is TGTGCCAGCTCACCCCCTGGACTAGCGGACTACAATGAGCAGTTCTTC. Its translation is CASSPPGLADYNEQFF.

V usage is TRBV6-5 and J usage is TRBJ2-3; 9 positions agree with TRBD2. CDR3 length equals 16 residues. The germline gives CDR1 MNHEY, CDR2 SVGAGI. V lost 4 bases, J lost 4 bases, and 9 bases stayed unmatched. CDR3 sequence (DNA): TGTGCCAGCAGTTCAGGCCTAGCGGGGATCCCAGATACGCAGTATTTT. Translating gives CASSSGLAGIPDTQYF.